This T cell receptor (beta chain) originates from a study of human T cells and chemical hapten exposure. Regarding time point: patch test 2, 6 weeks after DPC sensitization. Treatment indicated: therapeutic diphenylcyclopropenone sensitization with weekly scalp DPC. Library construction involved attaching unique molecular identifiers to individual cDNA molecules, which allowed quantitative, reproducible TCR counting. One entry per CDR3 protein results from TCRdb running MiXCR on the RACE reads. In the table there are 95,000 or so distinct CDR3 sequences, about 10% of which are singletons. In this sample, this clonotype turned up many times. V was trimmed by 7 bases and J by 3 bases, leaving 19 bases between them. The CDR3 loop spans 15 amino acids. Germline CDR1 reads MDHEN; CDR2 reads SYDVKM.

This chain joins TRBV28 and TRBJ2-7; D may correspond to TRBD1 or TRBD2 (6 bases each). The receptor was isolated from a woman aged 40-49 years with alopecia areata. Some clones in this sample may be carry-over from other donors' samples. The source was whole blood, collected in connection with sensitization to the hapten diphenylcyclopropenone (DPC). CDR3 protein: CASTSLTGLSYEQYF. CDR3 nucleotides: TGTGCCAGCACCTCCCTGACAGGACTAAGCTACGAGCAGTACTTC. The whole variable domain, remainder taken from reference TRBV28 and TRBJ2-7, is DVKVTQSSRYLVKRTGEKVFLECVQDMDHENMFWYRQDPGLGLRLIYFSYDVKMKEKGDIPEGYSVSREKKERFSLILESASTNQTSMYLCASTSLTGLSYEQYFGPGTRLTVT.